These 27 T cell receptor beta chains came from one sample sequenced in a study of blood T cells in healthy people across ages. Primers used in a second PCR of about 6 to 11 cycles were a sample-barcoded 5' primer and a J-beta primer mix. TCRdb re-called the 5' RACE reads through MiXCR, storing one row per CDR3 protein. This table holds more than 700,000 distinct CDR3 sequences, about 55% found once. Sample: blood. The receptors derive from a man aged 80 or over in good health.

This sequence joins TRBV15 and TRBJ2-5; 7 nucleotides align to TRBD1. The DNA matches TRBJ2-7 better at its end, which makes the J call doubtful. Germline values: CDR1 LNHNV, CDR2 YYDKDF (reference sequence). This CDR3 has 17 amino acids. The CDR3 is CATSRTLTGSSRGEQYF. DNA of the CDR3: TGTGCCACCAGCAGGACCCTGACAGGGTCTAGTAGGGGCGAGCAGTACTTC.

The chain couples TRBV5-1 to TRBJ2-1, with 10 bases identical to TRBD1. The V and J ends lost 0 bases and 7 bases, in that order; junction bases with no gene match: 4. The germline CDR1 and CDR2 sequences are SGHRS and YFSETQ. This CDR3 is 15 amino acids long. The CDR3 sequence: CASSLGTGGRNEQFF. In DNA, the CDR3 is TGCGCCAGCAGCTTGGGGACAGGGGGACGGAATGAGCAGTTCTTC.

The V gene is TRBV10-3, the J gene TRBJ2-4; D may be TRBD1 (7 bases). Germline loops: CDR1 ENHRY, CDR2 SYGVKD. This CDR3 has 14 amino acids. V dropped 6 bases and J dropped 13 bases, with 22 bases sitting between them. This chain's CDR3 is CAISGGQINNEQYF. Here the CDR3 DNA reads TGTGCCATCAGCGGGGGACAGATCAACAATGAGCAGTACTTC.

This clonotype occurred many times. This chain joins TRBV7-2 and TRBJ2-7, with 8 nucleotides matching TRBD2. Trimming cost V 5 bases and J 2 bases; bases outside gene matches: 11. CDR1 is SGHTA and CDR2 is FQGNSA in the germline V gene. This CDR3 is 16 amino acids long. CDR3 amino acids: CASSPEVGLAAYEQYF. DNA of the CDR3: TGTGCCAGCAGCCCGGAAGTAGGACTAGCTGCCTACGAGCAGTACTTC. The variable domain in full, completed from reference TRBV7-2 and TRBJ2-7, reads GAGVSQSPSNKVTEKGKDVELRCDPISGHTALYWYRQSLGQGLEFLIYFQGNSAPDKSGLPSDRFSAERTGGSVSTLTIQRTQQEDSAVYLCASSPEVGLAAYEQYFGPGTRLTVT.

This clonotype showed up just a few times. The CDR3 DNA sequence: TGCAGTGCTAGAGATTACGGCCAGACGGGGGCTAACTATGGCTACACCTTC. It is translated as CSARDYGQTGANYGYTF. The V and J genes are TRBV20-1 and TRBJ1-2; TRBD1 is a possible D gene (5 bases). Per germline, CDR1 DFQATT and CDR2 SNEGSKA (reference sequence). The V and J ends lost 0 bases and 0 bases respectively, with 17 bases between them. There are 17 residues in the CDR3.

This clonotype appeared a few times. V gene TRBV6-2 or TRBV6-3 combines with J gene TRBJ2-6, with D possibly TRBD1 on 5 matching bases. CDR1 is MNHEY and CDR2 is SVGEGT in the germline V gene. The CDR3 runs to 15 residues. Between the trimmed V and J ends, which lost 7 bases and 4 bases, there was a span of 14 bases. The CDR3 spells CASKTVGAGANVLTF. The CDR3 nucleotides read TGTGCCAGCAAGACCGTAGGGGCCGGGGCCAACGTCCTGACTTTC.

The chain carries TRBV18 and TRBJ2-7; D may be TRBD1 (6 bases). The CDR3 sequence is 16 residues long. Germline CDR1 reads KGHSH; CDR2 reads LQKENI. Trimming left V 2 bases short and J 2 bases short, with 16 bases between. As DNA, the CDR3 is TGTGCCAGCTCACCATACCCCGACAAGGGGGCCTACGAGCAGTACTTC. Its protein product is CASSPYPDKGAYEQYF.

The chain employs TRBV11-2 and TRBJ2-1; D uncertain. Germline V CDR1 and CDR2: SGHAT, FQNNGV. This CDR3 comprises 14 residues. Trimming removed 8 bases at V and 5 bases at J, with 16 bases between. The CDR3 protein is CASGGDTKNNEQFF. DNA for the CDR3: TGTGCCAGCGGTGGGGATACGAAAAACAATGAGCAGTTCTTC.

The chain carries TRBV20-1 and TRBJ1-2; 7 nucleotides agree with TRBD1. CDR1 is DFQATT and CDR2 is SNEGSKA in the germline V gene (reference sequence). The junction had 12 bases not matched to a gene; V was cut back by 6 bases and J by 8 bases. The CDR3 is 13 amino acids. The DNA of the CDR3 is TGCAGTGCCAGCCCCTTCAGGGGGGGAGGCTACACCTTC. Protein: CSASPFRGGGYTF.

This clonotype was seen only a few times. This chain joins TRBV15 and TRBJ2-5; 12 nucleotides align to TRBD2. The CDR3 has 16 amino acids. The germline V gene has CDR1 LNHNV and CDR2 YYDKDF (reference sequence). V dropped 0 bases and J dropped 5; count of bases not matched to a gene: 4. CDR3 protein: CATSRDRLAGVETQYF. CDR3 nucleotide sequence: TGTGCCACCAGCAGAGATAGACTAGCGGGAGTTGAGACCCAGTACTTC.

The rearrangement uses TRBV9 and TRBJ2-1; 7 positions match TRBD1. V lost 2 bases to trimming and J lost 0 bases; unmatched junction nucleotides: 8. The CDR3 covers 17 residues. Germline values: CDR1 SGDLS, CDR2 YYNGEE. The CDR3: CASSVTGTASSYNEQFF. CDR3 nucleotide sequence: TGTGCCAGCAGCGTGACCGGGACAGCAAGCTCCTACAATGAGCAGTTCTTC.

This rearrangement joins TRBV13 to TRBJ2-1; 7 nucleotides agree with TRBD2. V was clipped by 3 bases and J by 6 bases; unmatched bases: 5. Germline lookup yields CDR1 PRHDT and CDR2 FYEKMQ (reference sequence). This CDR3 comprises 14 residues. The CDR3 DNA sequence: TGTGCCAGCAGCTTGCGGGAGAGGGGCAATGAGCAGTTCTTC. Protein sequence: CASSLRERGNEQFF. Filled out from reference TRBV13 and TRBJ2-1, the complete variable domain reads AAGVIQSPRHLIKEKRETATLKCYPIPRHDTVYWYQQGPGQDPQFLISFYEKMQSDKGSIPDRFSAQQFSDYHSELNMSSLELGDSALYFCASSLRERGNEQFFGPGTRLTVL.

The V gene is TRBV15, the J gene TRBJ2-5; D not certain. The J call is in doubt because the DNA end fits TRBJ2-7 better. Germline loops: CDR1 LNHNV, CDR2 YYDKDF (reference sequence). The CDR3 has 14 amino acids. Written as DNA, the CDR3 is TGTGCCACCAGCAGAGATCACGGACCCTACGAGCAGTACTTC. Translated, it gives CATSRDHGPYEQYF.

This chain links TRBV9 with TRBJ2-7; 7 nucleotides line up with TRBD2. The CDR3 sequence is 15 residues long. J was trimmed by 0 bases and V by 4 bases; bases with no gene match: 7. Germline lookup yields CDR1 SGDLS and CDR2 YYNGEE. The CDR3 sequence is CASSPSGGVSYEQYF. As DNA, the CDR3 is TGTGCCAGCAGCCCCAGTGGGGGGGTCTCCTACGAGCAGTACTTC.

The CDR3 DNA reads as TGTGCCAGCGGACTAGCGGGGCTCTACGAGCAGTACTTC. It translates to CASGLAGLYEQYF. This chain joins TRBV27 and TRBJ2-7; 12 bases fit TRBD2. The CDR3 is made up of 13 amino acids. Per germline, CDR1 MNHEY and CDR2 SMNVEV (reference sequence). Losses at the gene ends were 8 bases for V and 3 bases for J; bases not matched to a gene: 2.

This clonotype was seen a few times. The chain links TRBV3-1 to TRBJ1-6; D remains ambiguous. V was shortened by 4 bases and J by 7 bases, with 11 bases between the two germline ends. Germline lookup yields CDR1 LGHDT and CDR2 YNNKEL (reference sequence). The CDR3 is made up of 14 amino acids. DNA of the CDR3: TGTGCCAGCAGCCGCATGGAAGGGAATTCACCCCTCCACTTT. Translating gives CASSRMEGNSPLHF. Based on the CDR3 plus reference TRBV3-1 and TRBJ1-6, the full variable domain is DTAVSQTPKYLVTQMGNDKSIKCEQNLGHDTMYWYKQDSKKFLKIMFSYNNKELIINETVPNRFSPKSPDKAHLNLHINSLELGDSAVYFCASSRMEGNSPLHFGNGTRLTVT.

This chain uses TRBV28 with TRBJ2-6, with a tentative D call TRBD2 (7 bases). The germline V gene encodes CDR1 MDHEN and CDR2 SYDVKM. Trimming left V 6 bases short and J 1 base short, with 19 bases between. This CDR3 has 18 amino acids. The CDR3 nucleotides read TGTGCCAGCAGCCCCTCGCGGGGGCTAGGGTCTGGGGCCAACGTCCTGACTTTC. Translation: CASSPSRGLGSGANVLTF.

The chain employs TRBV11-2 and TRBJ1-1; no reliable D call. The CDR3 length is 17 residues. The germline V gene has CDR1 SGHAT and CDR2 FQNNGV. Trimming cost V 0 bases and J 4 bases, with 18 bases left between them. CDR3 nucleotides: TGTGCCAGCAGCTTAGAGGTCTGGGGTCCCCGGGGCACTGAAGCTTTCTTT. Protein: CASSLEVWGPRGTEAFF. Supplemented by reference TRBV11-2 and TRBJ1-1, the full variable domain reads EAGVAQSPRYKIIEKRQSVAFWCNPISGHATLYWYQQILGQGPKLLIQFQNNGVVDDSQLPKDRFSAERLKGVDSTLKIQPAKLEDSAVYLCASSLEVWGPRGTEAFFGQGTRLTVV.

CDR3 coding DNA: TGTGCCAGCAGTTTATTTTTGGAAGGAACAGGGCGTTACGAGCAGTACTTC. As protein: CASSLFLEGTGRYEQYF. The J gene is TRBJ2-7, the V gene TRBV6-5; tentatively, D is TRBD1 (6 bases). This CDR3 is built from 17 residues. The germline V gene encodes CDR1 MNHEY and CDR2 SVGAGI. The germline V and J ends were trimmed by 4 bases and 4 bases, with 23 bases remaining between them.

V and J are TRBV28 and TRBJ2-3, with 11 bases aligning to TRBD1. Trimming cost V 5 bases and J 10 bases; bases outside gene matches: 20. The CDR3 spans 18 residues. CDR1 MDHEN and CDR2 SYDVKM come from the germline V gene. The CDR3 sequence is CASSPDPRDRGFFISQYF. CDR3 nucleotide sequence: TGTGCCAGCAGTCCTGATCCCCGGGACAGGGGGTTCTTCATATCGCAGTATTTT.

V gene TRBV12-3 or TRBV12-4 combines with J gene TRBJ2-1; tentative D call: TRBD2 (6 bases). V shed 2 bases and J shed 5 bases, with 22 bases lying between them. The CDR3 loop spans 18 amino acids. The CDR3 coding sequence is TGTGCCAGCAGTTTAACCCCCCCCAGTGGCGGGACCCACAATGAGCAGTTCTTC. This gives the protein CASSLTPPSGGTHNEQFF.

This clonotype was observed a few times. The CDR3: CASSWGQESYEQYF. The CDR3 DNA reads as TGCGCCAGCAGCTGGGGACAAGAGTCCTACGAGCAGTACTTC. This chain links TRBV5-1 with TRBJ2-7, with D possibly matching TRBD1 (6 bases). The CDR3 sequence is 14 residues long. Trimming pared 3 bases from V and 1 base from J, leaving 11 bases between. The germline gives CDR1 SGHRS, CDR2 YFSETQ.

This clonotype was picked up a small number of times. The chain has TRBV15 and TRBJ2-5; 7 nucleotides line up with TRBD2. Germline V gives CDR1 LNHNV, CDR2 YYDKDF (reference sequence). V trimming: 0 bases; J trimming: 5 bases; junction bases outside the gene matches: 9. The CDR3 is 16 residues long. CDR3 sequence (DNA): TGTGCCACCAGCAGAGATCTGGGGTTGGGGGGGGAGACCCAGTACTTC. Amino acids: CATSRDLGLGGETQYF.

V gene TRBV10-3 combines with J gene TRBJ2-5; D is possibly TRBD1 (6 bases). This CDR3 is built from 16 residues. V lost 0 bases and J 11 bases, leaving 22 bases between the germline ends. In germline, CDR1 is ENHRY, CDR2 SYGVKD. CDR3 in amino acids: CAISESRTARDNEQYF. CDR3 coding DNA: TGTGCCATCAGTGAGTCAAGGACGGCCCGGGACAATGAGCAGTACTTC.

The rearrangement joins TRBV29-1 to TRBJ2-2, with D possibly TRBD1 on 5 matching bases. V lost 6 bases and J 6 bases, leaving 11 bases between the germline ends. Per germline, CDR1 SQVTM and CDR2 ANQGSEA. This CDR3 comprises 12 residues. The CDR3 coding sequence is TGCAGCGTCGGGCAGGGTGCCGGGGAGCTGTTTTTT. Translating it yields CSVGQGAGELFF.

V is TRBV20-1 and J is TRBJ2-1, with TRBD2 as a possible D gene (5 bases). The V gene lost 1 base and the J gene lost 7 bases, with 8 bases spanning the gap. The CDR3 spans 12 residues. CDR1 DFQATT and CDR2 SNEGSKA come from the germline V gene (reference sequence). CDR3 coding DNA: TGCAGTGCTAGAGGTCCGGGGAATGAGCAGTTCTTC. Protein product: CSARGPGNEQFF.

This chain joins TRBV20-1 and TRBJ2-1; TRBD2 aligns across 13 bases. The CDR3 covers 17 residues. The germline V gene has CDR1 DFQATT and CDR2 SNEGSKA (reference sequence). The J segment lost 1 base and the V segment lost 6 bases, leaving 9 bases of the junction unmatched. In DNA, the CDR3 is TGCAGTGCCTGGACTAGCGGGAGCTCGGGGTCCTACAATGAGCAGTTCTTC. Its protein product is CSAWTSGSSGSYNEQFF.